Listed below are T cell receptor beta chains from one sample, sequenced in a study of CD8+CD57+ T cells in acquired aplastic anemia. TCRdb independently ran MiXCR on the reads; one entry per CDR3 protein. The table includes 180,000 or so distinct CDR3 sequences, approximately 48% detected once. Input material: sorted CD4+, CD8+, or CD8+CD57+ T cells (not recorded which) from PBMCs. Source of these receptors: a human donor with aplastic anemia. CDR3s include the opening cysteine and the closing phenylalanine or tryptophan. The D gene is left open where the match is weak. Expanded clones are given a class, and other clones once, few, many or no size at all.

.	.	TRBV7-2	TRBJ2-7	CASGTPAPYEQYF	TGTGCCAGCGGGACCCCTGCTCCCTACGAGCAGTACTTC
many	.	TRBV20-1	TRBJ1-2	CSARFQGYYGYTF	TGCAGTGCTAGATTCCAGGGGTACTATGGCTACACCTTC
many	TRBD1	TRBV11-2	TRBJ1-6	CASSLTGQNSPLHF	TGTGCCAGCAGCCTTACGGGACAGAATTCACCCCTCCACTTT
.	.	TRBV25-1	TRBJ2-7	CAGGGRSYEQYF	TGTGCCGGGGGGGGCCGCTCCTACGAGCAGTACTTC
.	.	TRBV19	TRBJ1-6	CASSTGSSEISPLHF	TGTGCCAGTAGTACGGGCAGTAGTGAGATTTCACCCCTCCACTTT
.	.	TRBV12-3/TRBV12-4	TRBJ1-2	CASSDGPYGYTF	TGTGCCAGCTCCGACGGACCATATGGCTACACCTTC
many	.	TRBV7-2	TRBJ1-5	CASSWRGNQPQHF	TGTGCCAGCAGCTGGAGGGGGAATCAGCCCCAGCATTTT
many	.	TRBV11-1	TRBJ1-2	CASSSRGVGGAYGYTF	TGTGCCAGCAGCTCGAGGGGGGTCGGGGGCGCCTATGGCTACACCTTC
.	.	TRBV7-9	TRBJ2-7	CASSLTIPRGEQYF	TGTGCCAGCAGCTTAACTATCCCGCGGGGCGAGCAGTACTTC
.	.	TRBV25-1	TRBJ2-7	CASSESRTGLEEQYF	TGTGCCAGCAGTGAATCAAGGACGGGCCTGGAAGAGCAGTACTTC
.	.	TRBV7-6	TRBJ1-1	CASSLGGYGEAFF	TGTGCCAGCAGCTTAGGTGGCTACGGTGAAGCTTTCTTT
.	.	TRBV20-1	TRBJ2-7	CSAFTGSSYEQYF	TGCAGTGCTTTCACAGGGAGCTCCTACGAGCAGTACTTC
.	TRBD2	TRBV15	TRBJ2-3	CATSSPLVAGPTDTQYF	TGTGCCACCAGCAGCCCCCTTGTAGCGGGACCCACAGATACGCAGTATTTT
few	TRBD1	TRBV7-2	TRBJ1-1	CASSLGGQTNTEAFF	TGTGCCAGCAGCTTAGGGGGACAGACGAACACTGAAGCTTTCTTT
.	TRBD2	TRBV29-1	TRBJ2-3	CSVASGGGVDTQYF	TGCAGCGTGGCCAGCGGGGGAGGAGTAGATACGCAGTATTTT
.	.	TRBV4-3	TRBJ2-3	CASSQDPPGERLDTQYF	TGCGCCAGCAGCCAAGATCCCCCGGGGGAGAGATTAGATACGCAGTATTTT
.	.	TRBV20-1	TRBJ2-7	CSARGVTGTEEGYEQYF	TGCAGTGCTAGAGGGGTCACAGGGACAGAGGAGGGGTATGAGCAGTACTTC
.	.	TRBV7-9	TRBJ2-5	CASTPGNQRQETQYF	TGTGCCAGCACACCGGGAAACCAGAGACAAGAGACCCAGTACTTC
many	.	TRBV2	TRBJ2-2	CASSDGVVGELFF	TGTGCCAGCAGTGACGGCGTGGTCGGGGAGCTGTTTTTT
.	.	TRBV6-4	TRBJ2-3	CASSESLGGTDTQYF	TGTGCCAGCAGTGAATCTCTAGGTGGCACAGATACGCAGTATTTT
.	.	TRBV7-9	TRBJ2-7	CASSPAGRMYEQCF	TGTGCCAGCAGCCCCGCGGGACGGATGTACGAGCAGTGCTTC
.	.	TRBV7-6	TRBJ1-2	CASSPGFQNYGYTF	TGTGCCAGCAGCCCTGGTTTTCAGAACTATGGCTACACCTTC
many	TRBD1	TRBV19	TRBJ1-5	CASKGQGANQPQHF	TGTGCCAGTAAGGGCCAGGGGGCGAATCAGCCCCAGCATTTT
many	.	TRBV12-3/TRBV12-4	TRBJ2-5	CASSLRQGLGETQYF	TGTGCCAGCAGTTTGCGCCAGGGCCTAGGGGAGACCCAGTACTTC
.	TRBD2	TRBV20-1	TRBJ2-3	CSALGLAVDTQYF	TGCAGTGCCCTAGGACTAGCGGTCGATACGCAGTATTTT
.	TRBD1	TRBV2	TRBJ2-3	CASSAGTASTDTQYF	TGTGCCAGCAGCGCCGGGACAGCGAGCACAGATACGCAGTATTTT
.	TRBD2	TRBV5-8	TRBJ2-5	CASSLELAGRVRTQYF	TGTGCCAGCAGCTTGGAACTAGCGGGCCGAGTAAGGACCCAGTACTTC
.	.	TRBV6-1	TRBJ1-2	CASTNLKPDSYGYTF	TGTGCCAGCACTAACCTGAAGCCGGACAGCTATGGCTACACCTTC
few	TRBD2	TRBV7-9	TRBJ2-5	CASSLGGRGETQYF	TGTGCCAGCAGCTTAGGCGGGAGAGGAGAGACCCAGTACTTC
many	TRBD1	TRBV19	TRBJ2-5	CASSQTGLSRETQYF	TGTGCCAGTAGTCAGACAGGGCTCTCCCGAGAGACCCAGTACTTC
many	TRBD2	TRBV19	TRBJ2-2	CASRGGGVASGATGELFF	TGTGCCAGTAGGGGGGGTGGGGTAGCTAGCGGAGCCACCGGGGAGCTGTTTTTT
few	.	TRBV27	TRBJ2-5	CASSALGGLQETQYF	TGTGCCAGCAGTGCCCTGGGGGGTTTACAAGAGACCCAGTACTTC
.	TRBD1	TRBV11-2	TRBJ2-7	CASNRGTSYEQYF	TGTGCCAGCAACAGGGGGACCTCCTACGAGCAGTACTTC
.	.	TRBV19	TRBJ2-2	CASSIDGGPTGELFF	TGTGCCAGTAGTATTGACGGGGGCCCTACCGGGGAGCTGTTTTTT
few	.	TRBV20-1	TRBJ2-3	CSASFGGRGGTQYF	TGCAGTGCTAGTTTCGGGGGCCGGGGCGGTACGCAGTATTTT
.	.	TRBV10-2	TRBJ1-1	CASSESEGSANTEAFF	TGCGCCAGCAGTGAGTCTGAAGGGTCGGCGAACACTGAAGCTTTCTTT
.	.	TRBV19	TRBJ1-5	CASSILGGFSNQPQHF	TGTGCCAGTAGTATATTAGGAGGATTTAGCAATCAGCCCCAGCATTTT
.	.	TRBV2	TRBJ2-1	CASRDGWKSSFDERFF	TGTGCCAGCAGGGACGGGTGGAAGTCTAGTTTCGATGAGCGGTTCTTC
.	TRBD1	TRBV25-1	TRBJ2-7	CASSVTGGWEQYF	TGTGCCAGCAGTGTAACAGGGGGCTGGGAGCAGTACTTC
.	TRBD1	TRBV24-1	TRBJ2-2	CATSDPGQPHGELFF	TGTGCCACCAGTGACCCGGGACAGCCCCACGGGGAGCTGTTTTTT
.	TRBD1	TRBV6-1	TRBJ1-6	CASSEGGTGGSSPLHF	TGTGCCAGCAGTGAAGGGGGGACAGGGGGTAGCTCACCCCTCCACTTT
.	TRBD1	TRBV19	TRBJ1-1	CASSSGGGGTEAFF	TGTGCCAGTAGTTCAGGGGGTGGAGGCACTGAAGCTTTCTTT
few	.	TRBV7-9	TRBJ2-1	CASSLKDSAYNEQFF	TGTGCCAGCAGCCTAAAGGACTCCGCGTACAATGAGCAGTTCTTC
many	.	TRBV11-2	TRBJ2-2	CASSWGTAVTGELFF	TGTGCCAGCAGCTGGGGTACAGCGGTAACCGGGGAGCTGTTTTTT
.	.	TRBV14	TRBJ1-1	CASSYFSGTMNTEAFF	TGTGCCAGCAGTTACTTCTCGGGAACCATGAACACTGAAGCTTTCTTT
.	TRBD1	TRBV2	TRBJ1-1	CASSSRQGNTEAFF	TGTGCCAGCAGCTCTAGACAGGGGAACACTGAAGCTTTCTTT
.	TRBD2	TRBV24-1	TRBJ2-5	CATSAWGTSGLQETQYF	TGTGCCACCAGTGCCTGGGGGACTAGCGGTCTGCAAGAGACCCAGTACTTC
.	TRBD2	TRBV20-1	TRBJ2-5	CSARGTSGETQYF	TGCAGTGCTAGAGGGACTAGCGGAGAGACCCAGTACTTC
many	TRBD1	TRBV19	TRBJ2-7	CASRDSKYEQYF	TGTGCCAGTCGGGACAGTAAGTACGAGCAGTACTTC
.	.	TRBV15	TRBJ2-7	CATSRTGTNYEQYF	TGTGCCACCAGCAGAACCGGGACCAACTACGAGCAGTACTTC
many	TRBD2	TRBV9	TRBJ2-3	CASSLTSGGHSDTQYF	TGTGCCAGCAGCCTTACTAGCGGGGGTCACTCAGATACGCAGTATTTT
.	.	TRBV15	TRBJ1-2	CATSRDLAQGGYGYTF	TGTGCCACCAGCAGAGATTTGGCACAGGGTGGCTATGGCTACACCTTC
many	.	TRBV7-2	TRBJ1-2	CASSLASFGTTSRGYTF	TGTGCCAGCAGCTTAGCGTCTTTCGGGACCACGTCTCGGGGCTACACCTTC
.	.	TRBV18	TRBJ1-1	CASSHPGTEAFF	TGTGCCAGCTCCCATCCTGGCACTGAAGCTTTCTTT
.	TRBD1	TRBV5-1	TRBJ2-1	CASSLAGQGAHEQFF	TGCGCCAGCAGCTTGGCCGGACAGGGGGCCCATGAGCAGTTCTTC